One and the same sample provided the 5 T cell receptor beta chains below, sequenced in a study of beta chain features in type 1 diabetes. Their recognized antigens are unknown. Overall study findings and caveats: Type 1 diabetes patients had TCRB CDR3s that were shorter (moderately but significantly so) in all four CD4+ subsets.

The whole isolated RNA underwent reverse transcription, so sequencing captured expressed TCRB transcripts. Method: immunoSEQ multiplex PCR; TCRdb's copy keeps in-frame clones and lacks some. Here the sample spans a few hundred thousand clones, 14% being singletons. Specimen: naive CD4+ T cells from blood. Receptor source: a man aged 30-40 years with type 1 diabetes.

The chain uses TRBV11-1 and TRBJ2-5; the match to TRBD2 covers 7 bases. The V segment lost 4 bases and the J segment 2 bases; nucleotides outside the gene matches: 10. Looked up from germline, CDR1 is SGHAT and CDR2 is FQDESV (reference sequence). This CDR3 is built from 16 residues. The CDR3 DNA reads TGTGCCAGCAGCTCCTTTCCGCAGCGGGATCAAGAGACCCAGTACTTC. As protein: CASSSFPQRDQETQYF.

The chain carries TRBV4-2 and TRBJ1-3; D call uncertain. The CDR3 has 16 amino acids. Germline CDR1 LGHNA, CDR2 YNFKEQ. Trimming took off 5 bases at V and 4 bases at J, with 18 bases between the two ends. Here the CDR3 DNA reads TGTGCCAGCAGCTCTCGCCTTCGCGCTAGCGGAAACACCATATATTTT. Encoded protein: CASSSRLRASGNTIYF.

CDR3 sequence reads: CASSARTGWMNTEAFF. DNA of the CDR3: TGTGCCAGCTCAGCAAGGACAGGGTGGATGAACACTGAAGCTTTCTTT. The chain carries TRBV18 and TRBJ1-1, with 8 bases matching TRBD1. Per the germline V gene, CDR1 is KGHSH and CDR2 is LQKENI. Trimming at V came to 5 bases and at J to 0 bases, leaving 8 bases not matched to a gene. The CDR3 is 16 amino acids.

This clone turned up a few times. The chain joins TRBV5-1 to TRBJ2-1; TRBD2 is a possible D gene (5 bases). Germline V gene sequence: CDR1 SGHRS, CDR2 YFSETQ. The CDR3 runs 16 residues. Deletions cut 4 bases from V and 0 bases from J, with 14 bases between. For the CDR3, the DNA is TGCGCCAGCAGCCTGGCCCCAGCGGTCTCCTACAATGAGCAGTTCTTC. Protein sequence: CASSLAPAVSYNEQFF. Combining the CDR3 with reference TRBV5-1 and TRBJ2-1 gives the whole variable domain KAGVTQTPRYLIKTRGQQVTLSCSPISGHRSVSWYQQTPGQGLQFLFEYFSETQRNKGNFPGRFSGRQFSNSRSEMNVSTLELGDSALYLCASSLAPAVSYNEQFFGPGTRLTVL.

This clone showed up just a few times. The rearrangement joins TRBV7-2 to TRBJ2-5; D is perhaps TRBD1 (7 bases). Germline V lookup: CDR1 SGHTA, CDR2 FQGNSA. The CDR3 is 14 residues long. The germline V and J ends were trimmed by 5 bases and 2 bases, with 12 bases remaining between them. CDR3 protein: CASSGRTGQETQYF. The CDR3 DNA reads TGTGCCAGCAGCGGGAGGACAGGACAAGAGACCCAGTACTTC.